The 28 T cell receptor beta chains below were found in one sample sequenced in a study of CD8 T cells in ankylosing spondylitis. TCRdb re-derived calls from the 5' RACE reads in MiXCR, one entry per CDR3 protein. The sample has about 340,000 distinct CDR3 sequences, 20% to 25% seen once; the top ten hold around 14%. The sample taken for sequencing was blood, either unsorted or a sorted T cell fraction (not recorded which). The receptors here all came from a male donor with ankylosing spondylitis or in good health (not recorded which).

This clonotype was observed many times. This rearrangement joins TRBV5-4 to TRBJ2-3; 7 nucleotides match TRBD1. The J segment lost 4 bases and the V segment lost 5 bases, leaving 1 base of the junction unmatched. CDR1 is SGHNT, CDR2 YYREEE, per germline (reference sequence). The CDR3 runs to 12 residues. This CDR3 is CASRQGSDTQYF. The CDR3 DNA is TGTGCCAGCAGACAGGGGTCAGATACGCAGTATTTT.

The rearrangement links TRBV29-1 to TRBJ2-3, with D possibly being TRBD1 (5 bases). Between the trimmed V and J ends, which lost 3 bases and 4 bases, there was a span of 8 bases. This CDR3 contains 12 residues. The germline CDR1 and CDR2 sequences are SQVTM and ANQGSEA. CDR3 nucleotides: TGCAGCGTTGAGCAGGGCGCAGATACGCAGTATTTT. Translation gives CSVEQGADTQYF.

In this sample, this clonotype turned up a few times. The rearrangement joins TRBV12-3 or TRBV12-4 to TRBJ2-7, with D possibly TRBD2 on 5 matching bases. Trimming removed 6 bases at V and 2 bases at J, with 17 bases between. The CDR3 loop spans 15 amino acids. The DNA of the CDR3 is TGTGCCAGCAGACGATATGGACTGATCCCCTACGAGCAGTACTTC. This sequence encodes CASRRYGLIPYEQYF.

This clonotype occurred a few times. The genes are TRBV7-2 and TRBJ2-1; 10 positions agree with TRBD1. Germline V gene lookup returns CDR1 SGHTA and CDR2 FQGNSA. V gave up 4 bases and J gave up 8 bases; unmatched junction bases: 11. CDR3 size: 16 residues. The CDR3 DNA is TGTGCCAGCAGCTCACCAGACAGGGGGCTTTTAGATGAGCAGTTCTTC. It translates to CASSSPDRGLLDEQFF.

This clonotype was counted only a few times. A much larger clone differs from this one at a single base, so this may be a read error. This sequence joins TRBV7-9 and TRBJ2-3, with no clear D. The germline V and J ends were trimmed by 5 bases and 6 bases, with 12 bases remaining between them. Germline loops: CDR1 SEHNR, CDR2 FQNEAQ (reference sequence). This CDR3 contains 13 residues. The DNA of the CDR3 is TGTGCCAGCAGCCTACCCCGAACCGATACGCAGTATTTT. It is translated as CASSLPRTDTQYF.

The V and J genes are TRBV3-1 and TRBJ2-3, with 12 bases fitting TRBD1. The V gene end was trimmed by 1 base and the J gene end by 4 bases; junction bases not matched to a gene: 9. The CDR3 runs to 18 residues. Germline assignment: CDR1 LGHDT and CDR2 YNNKEL (reference sequence). Here the CDR3 reads CASSQASPGTGGADTQYF. As DNA, the CDR3 is TGTGCCAGCAGCCAAGCATCTCCCGGGACAGGGGGCGCAGATACGCAGTATTTT.

The V call is TRBV27, the J call TRBJ2-3; unclear D gene. Germline V gives CDR1 MNHEY, CDR2 SMNVEV (reference sequence). The CDR3 consists of 13 residues. Trimming pared 7 bases from V and 2 bases from J, leaving 10 bases between. CDR3 in amino acids: CASTLTFTDTQYF. The DNA of the CDR3 is TGTGCCAGCACTCTCACATTCACAGATACGCAGTATTTT.

V gene TRBV4-2 combines with J gene TRBJ1-1; D unclear. Germline V gene lookup returns CDR1 LGHNA and CDR2 YNFKEQ. Trimming pared 8 bases from V and 1 base from J, leaving 14 bases between. This CDR3 has 14 amino acids. The CDR3 nucleotides are TGTGCCAGCCTCCCGGCCCCAGCGAACACTGAAGCTTTCTTT. Its translation is CASLPAPANTEAFF.

This clonotype was found a few times. V usage is TRBV15 and J usage is TRBJ2-7, with a weak D call TRBD1 (5 bases). Trimming shortened V by 0 bases and J by 3 bases, and 18 bases separated the two germline ends. The CDR3 runs to 17 residues. From germline, CDR1 is LNHNV and CDR2 YYDKDF (reference sequence). The DNA of the CDR3 is TGTGCCACCAGCAGAGATTACGACCCCGACAGCCGCTACGAGCAGTACTTC. Protein: CATSRDYDPDSRYEQYF.

The rearrangement joins TRBV7-9 to TRBJ2-7, with a weak D call TRBD2 (6 bases). Germline CDR1 and CDR2: SEHNR and FQNEAQ (reference sequence). V was shortened by 5 bases and J by 1 base, with 15 bases between the two germline ends. The CDR3 has 15 residues. The CDR3 spells CASSPGLLFSYEQYF. CDR3 bases: TGTGCCAGCAGCCCGGGACTCCTATTTTCCTACGAGCAGTACTTC. The whole variable domain, filled in from reference TRBV7-9 and TRBJ2-7, reads DTGVSQNPRHKITKRGQNVTFRCDPISEHNRLYWYRQTLGQGPEFLTYFQNEAQLEKSRLLSDRFSAERPKGSFSTLEIQRTEQGDSAMYLCASSPGLLFSYEQYFGPGTRLTVT.

The DNA for the CDR3 is TGTGCCAGCAGCCAAGACCCGGGACTAGCGTACAATGAGCAGTTCTTC. The encoded protein is CASSQDPGLAYNEQFF. The chain employs TRBV3-1 and TRBJ2-1; TRBD2 matches 10 bases. This CDR3 is 16 amino acids long. The V segment lost 0 bases and the J segment 4 bases; nucleotides outside the gene matches: 3. Germline lookup yields CDR1 LGHDT and CDR2 YNNKEL (reference sequence).

The rearrangement joins TRBV12-5 to TRBJ2-3; the D is unclear. The CDR3 consists of 12 residues. Per the germline V gene, CDR1 is LGHNT and CDR2 is FRNRAP. The CDR3 region is CAARLKADTQYF. In nucleotides, the CDR3 is TGTGCGGCGCGGCTTAAGGCAGATACGCAGTATTTT. Together with reference TRBV12-5 and TRBJ2-3, the CDR3 gives the full variable domain: DARVTQTPRHKVTEMGQEVTMRCQPILGHNTVFWYRQTMMQGLELLAYFRNRAPLDDSGMPKDRFSAEMPDATLATLKIQPSEPRDSAVYFCAARLKADTQYFGPGTRLTVL.

This clonotype was observed at least ten times. The rearrangement uses TRBV12-3 or TRBV12-4 and TRBJ2-1, with TRBD1 as a possible D gene (6 bases). V lost 0 bases and J lost 1, with 10 bases in between. The CDR3 is 16 residues long. The CDR3 is CASSLAPTGSYNEQFF. Written as DNA, the CDR3 is TGTGCCAGCAGTTTAGCCCCCACAGGGTCCTACAATGAGCAGTTCTTC.

This clonotype was counted only a few times. CDR3 sequence: CASQDRTGYYNEQFF. As DNA, the CDR3 is TGTGCCAGCCAAGACCGGACAGGGTACTACAATGAGCAGTTCTTC. The V gene is TRBV19, the J gene TRBJ2-1; 8 nucleotides align to TRBD1. The V gene end was trimmed by 9 bases and the J gene end by 3 bases; junction bases not matched to a gene: 10. The germline V gene has CDR1 LNHDA and CDR2 SQIVND (reference sequence). This CDR3 spans 15 amino acids.

The chain has TRBV9 and TRBJ2-1; TRBD1 agrees at 9 bases. CDR3 length: 17 residues. Germline values: CDR1 SGDLS, CDR2 YYNGEE. J was trimmed by 0 bases and V by 0 bases; bases with no gene match: 4. The DNA for the CDR3 is TGTGCCAGCAGCGTAGATGGGACAGGGATCTCCTACAATGAGCAGTTCTTC. This encodes CASSVDGTGISYNEQFF.

The J gene is TRBJ2-1, the V gene TRBV7-9; 9 nucleotides line up with TRBD2. The CDR3 spans 17 residues. Germline-derived CDR1 and CDR2 are SEHNR and FQNEAQ (reference sequence). J gave up 0 bases and V 4 bases, and 7 bases lay outside the gene matches. CDR3 nucleotides: TGTGCCAGCAGCTCTAGCGGGGTCTACAGCTCCTACAATGAGCAGTTCTTC. Translated: CASSSSGVYSSYNEQFF.

V gene TRBV2 combines with J gene TRBJ2-2; 10 bases fit TRBD2. V shed 7 bases and J 1 base; nucleotides not matched to a gene: 6. The CDR3 consists of 16 residues. The germline V gene encodes CDR1 SNHLY and CDR2 FYNNEI. CDR3 sequence: CASTPSGGLNTGELFF. Here the CDR3 DNA reads TGTGCCAGCACCCCTAGCGGGGGCCTGAACACCGGGGAGCTGTTTTTT.

A few counts support this clonotype. The chain employs TRBV6-4 and TRBJ2-2; D perhaps matches TRBD2 (5 bases). The germline gives CDR1 MRHNA, CDR2 SNTAGT. The CDR3 covers 16 residues. The germline V and J ends were trimmed by 6 bases and 2 bases, with 16 bases remaining between them. As DNA, the CDR3 is TGTGCCAGCAGAATGATGGGAGACCCTAACACCGGGGAGCTGTTTTTT. This encodes CASRMMGDPNTGELFF.

This clonotype was observed a few times. The rearrangement joins TRBV11-2 to TRBJ2-3, with 8 positions matching TRBD2. This CDR3 has 18 amino acids. CDR1 and CDR2 (germline): SGHAT, FQNNGV. V was pared by 5 bases and J by 0 bases, with 13 bases of the junction left unmatched. CDR3 region: CASSPTLAGYTSTDTQYF. CDR3 DNA sequence: TGTGCCAGCAGCCCCACCCTAGCGGGTTACACTAGCACAGATACGCAGTATTTT.

A few counts support this clonotype. The rearrangement joins TRBV7-6 to TRBJ1-1; D is ambiguous. The germline V and J ends were trimmed by 1 base and 5 bases, with 17 bases remaining between them. Germline lookup yields CDR1 SGHVS and CDR2 FNYEAQ. The length of the CDR3 is 16 residues. The CDR3 spells CASSLVVSGEGTEAFF. CDR3 nucleotides: TGTGCCAGCAGCTTAGTTGTTTCCGGGGAAGGGACTGAAGCTTTCTTT. Together with reference TRBV7-6 and TRBJ1-1, the CDR3 gives the full variable domain: GAGVSQSPRYKVTKRGQDVALRCDPISGHVSLYWYRQALGQGPEFLTYFNYEAQQDKSGLPNDRFSAERPEGSISTLTIQRTEQRDSAMYRCASSLVVSGEGTEAFFGQGTRLTVV.

The chain has TRBV5-6 and TRBJ2-1, with TRBD2 matching over 9 bases. The germline CDR1 and CDR2 sequences are SGHDT and YYEEEE. The CDR3 is 16 residues long. J gave up 5 bases and V 4 bases, and 10 bases lay outside the gene matches. The CDR3 spells CASSRWDSGGNNEQFF. The CDR3 bases are TGTGCCAGCAGCCGCTGGGACAGCGGGGGGAACAATGAGCAGTTCTTC.

This clonotype was observed a few times. The rearrangement joins TRBV29-1 to TRBJ2-5, with 7 nucleotides matching TRBD1. The CDR3 length is 16 residues. Trimming removed 7 bases from V and 2 bases from J; junction bases left unmatched: 16. CDR1 and CDR2 (germline): SQVTM, ANQGSEA. The CDR3 region has the DNA TGCAGCGGACACAGGGGATGGGGTGAAGGGCAAGAGACCCAGTACTTC. Protein: CSGHRGWGEGQETQYF.

This rearrangement joins TRBV12-3 or TRBV12-4 to TRBJ2-3; 9 bases fit TRBD1. Trimming cost V 8 bases and J 4 bases; bases outside gene matches: 4. CDR3 size: 13 residues. The CDR3 nucleotides read TGTGCCAGCGGGACAGGGTATGCAGATACGCAGTATTTT. This encodes CASGTGYADTQYF.

For this clonotype: Since no conserved phenylalanine or tryptophan closes the CDR3, a read error is the likely cause. It is unclear where the CDR3 begins or ends on the DNA, so no DNA is shown, and the CDR3 is as TCRdb lists it. The rearrangement joins TRBV5-1 to TRBJ1-2; the DNA was not used to check the table's D call, TRBD1. Germline V lookup: CDR1 SGHRS, CDR2 YFSETQ. Ends included, the CDR3 has 10 residues. CDR3 sequence reads: CASSLRRLRV.

The sample holds one count of this clonotype. The CDR3 loop reads CAISEPTTGPYEQYF. In DNA, the CDR3 is TGTGCCATCAGTGAACCTACGACAGGGCCCTACGAGCAGTACTTC. The chain couples TRBV10-3 to TRBJ2-7; TRBD1 agrees at 7 bases. With 3 bases clipped from V and 2 bases from J, the junction kept 7 bases outside the gene matches. This CDR3 region has 15 residues. Germline V gene lookup returns CDR1 ENHRY and CDR2 SYGVKD.

The V and J genes are TRBV12-3 or TRBV12-4 and TRBJ1-5; D is perhaps TRBD1 (6 bases). The CDR3 length is 15 residues. Deletions cut 3 bases from V and 5 bases from J, with 14 bases between. DNA of the CDR3: TGTGCCAGCAGTTTGAGAGGGGGGGGAGATCAGCCCCAGCATTTT. It translates to CASSLRGGGDQPQHF.

V is TRBV12-3 or TRBV12-4 and J is TRBJ1-5; D unresolved. Trimming cost V 2 bases and J 7 bases, with 9 bases left between them. This CDR3 comprises 13 residues. CDR3 nucleotides: TGTGCCAGCAGTTTATTGGAGGAACAGCCCCAGCATTTT. As protein: CASSLLEEQPQHF.

The CDR3 spells CASSLDLPPYNEQFF. The CDR3 DNA is TGTGCCAGCAGCTTGGACCTACCACCCTACAATGAGCAGTTCTTC. The V call is TRBV6-1, the J call TRBJ2-1; no firm D call. The CDR3 runs to 15 residues. The ends were cut back, 6 bases at V and 2 bases at J, with 14 bases in the middle. Germline CDR1 and CDR2: MNHNS and SASEGT.